The clone carrying this TCR beta chain was seen more than once but under ten times. Per the original methods: It was from reference gene primer amplification that nucleated cell counts were estimated. TCRdb's copy holds only in-frame clones and misses some; the assay was immunoSEQ multiplex PCR. V and J calls and clone size are copied from that table; D and trimming were computed from the DNA. The sample contains some 87,000 clones, over 60% of which appear only once. This entry comes from a study of blood T cell repertoires in COVID-19. Study as a whole: Donors in the United States, Italy and Spain gave samples during acute or convalescent COVID-19. Sources were T cells, B-cell-depleted T cells, or PBMCs; the material itself was cDNA or gDNA.

The CDR3 is 15 residues long. From germline, CDR1 is SGHRS and CDR2 YFSETQ. V trimming: 1 base; J trimming: 2 bases; junction bases outside the gene matches: 2. The sequence derives from a man aged 45-65 years who had recovered from COVID-19. The rearrangement links TRBV5-1 to TRBJ2-3; 9 nucleotides match TRBD2. Sequencing was done on a sample of peripheral blood. The CDR3 here is CASSLPSGITDTQYF. The CDR3 DNA follows: TGCGCCAGCAGCTTGCCTAGCGGGATCACAGATACGCAGTATTTT.